This T cell receptor (beta chain) derives from a study of blood T cell repertoires in COVID-19. Study summary: Sources were T cells, B-cell-depleted T cells, or PBMCs; the material itself was cDNA or gDNA.

Germline V gene data show CDR1 as KGHSH and CDR2 as LQKENI. This CDR3 has 15 amino acids. Deletions cut 3 bases from V and 4 bases from J, with 15 bases between. Sequenced by immunoSEQ multiplex PCR; TCRdb stores in-frame clones only, minus some. The sample shows over 45,000 clones, roughly 87% of them seen only once. The gene calls are TRBV18 and TRBJ1-1; D not resolved. The TCR originated in a woman aged 60 to 75 with acute or convalescent COVID-19. Source material: peripheral blood. The CDR3 DNA sequence: TGTGCCAGCTCACCCTCAGAAGCTGGAGTCACTGAAGCTTTCTTT. Encoded protein: CASSPSEAGVTEAFF.